This record covers a single TCR beta chain. Its antigen specificity is not known. Base qualities are not provided; no much larger clone lies one nucleotide away. The data belong to a study of post-analysis software for immune sequencing data (dated by TCRdb to between 2014 and 2017). At the level of the whole study: Recorded disease courses included relapsing-remitting, secondary progressive and progressive-relapsing multiple sclerosis, with some patients lacking subtype annotation. The multiple sclerosis patient repertoires were compared with under 13 previously published healthy control repertoires from donors aged about 6 to 28 years. A subset of samples was prepared in parallel using single-end sample barcoding, then pooled and co-amplified after Illumina adapter ligation. Beyond this particular receptor, the publication reports: Multiple sclerosis patients had significantly lower normalized Chao1 diversity than controls, a result that suggests substantial peripheral T-cell clonal expansion. Roughly 5 TRBV segments, including TRBV5-6, TRBV5-1 and TRBV20-1, were significantly more frequent in patients than controls. Direct clustering with F measure showed strong co-clustering of samples prepared in the same batch, prompting a batch-effect correction. The multiple sclerosis patient group was slightly younger than the control group.

Taken from cysteine to phenylalanine, the CDR3 has 18 residues. Solely the CDR3 DNA is kept, with 54 bases framed from the first base. CDR1 and CDR2 are read off the germline V gene as MDHEN and SYDVKM. TCR beta repertoires were profiled from peripheral blood of approximately 13 young patients with multiple sclerosis to demonstrate the VDJtools post-analysis software. Multiple sclerosis patients were children and adolescents aged roughly 6 to 16 years. The method behind the library was PCR. Sequencer: Illumina HiSeq 2500. Unique molecular identifiers were incorporated into TCR beta cDNA libraries to reduce PCR and sequencing biases. Every 1 to 10 million input T cells yielded 500,000 or so cDNA molecules, meaning each molecule approximated one T cell. The same protocol used for the earlier healthy control dataset was applied to prepare and sequence the patient libraries. Samples belonging to the same batch were prepared together, multiplexed and sequenced on a shared HiSeq lane. Processing in the source paper ran as follows. Raw barcoded reads were processed with MIGEC, discarding single-read molecular identifier groups before consensus assembly and CDR3 extraction. VDJtools was used for post-analysis of the clonotype tables, with diversity normalized by down-sampling every dataset to the smallest sample size. To correct batch-related cross-sample contamination, repertoire overlap clustering matched CDR3 amino acid sequences but not nucleotide sequences. The raw public data were reprocessed by TCRdb itself: fastp quality trimming at Q25, MiXCR clonotype calling, in-frame beta chains only. Merged by CDR3 protein, the rows form single entries marked with the most common genes and DNA. It is TCRdb's table, rather than the study itself, that gives the V and J calls and clone size. Present in this sample are roughly 650,000 distinct CDR3 sequences, approximately 60% of which were seen just once. The top ten clones comprise 11% of the sample.

This clonotype was obtained from a girl aged 2 to 9 with multiple sclerosis. Recombination linked TRBV28 to TRBJ2-4; a tentative D call is TRBD2 (6 bases match). Gene TRBJ2-7 matches the end of the DNA better, so the J call may be wrong. The specimen sequenced was blood. The DNA sequence reads TGTGCCAGCAGTAACTTACCACGTCCTGGGCTAGCGATGCACGAGCAGTACTTC. It translates to CASSNLPRPGLAMHEQYF.